Shown below are 12 T cell receptor beta chains from a single sample sequenced in a study of T cell responses to AZD1222 COVID-19 vaccine (dated by TCRdb to the early 2020s). The intended sense of this specimen's time point label: baseline before first vaccination. Library generation was performed with the immunoSEQ multiplex PCR assay. Not all clones reach the TCRdb copy of this immuneACCESS table, which keeps in-frame sequences only. Checked studies attribute under half of the gap to unresolved V genes and leave the rest unexplained. Within this sample are roughly 100,000 clones, with 82% of them counted one time only. Around 5.1% of the sample is held by the ten biggest clonotypes. The sample was peripheral blood, taken on day 0 of AZD1222 vaccination. These receptors were obtained from an adult in good health.

V usage is TRBV19 and J usage is TRBJ2-7, with 8 bases matching TRBD1. Germline assignment: CDR1 LNHDA and CDR2 SQIVND (reference sequence). The length of the CDR3 is 14 residues. V was clipped by 7 bases and J by 6 bases; unmatched bases: 11. This CDR3 reads CASKARAGGAEQYF. The CDR3 DNA follows: TGTGCCAGTAAGGCGAGGGCAGGGGGCGCCGAGCAGTACTTC.

This clone was counted at least ten times. The V call is TRBV6-4, the J call TRBJ2-2; 8 bases align to TRBD1. V gave up 0 bases and J gave up 3 bases; unmatched junction bases: 3. Germline V gene sequence: CDR1 MRHNA, CDR2 SNTAGT. This CDR3 spans 16 amino acids. CDR3 in amino acids: CASSDSIQGDTGELFF. The CDR3 nucleotides are TGTGCCAGCAGTGACTCGATACAGGGGGACACCGGGGAGCTGTTTTTT.

The V and J genes are TRBV5-1 and TRBJ2-1; 8 positions agree with TRBD1. The CDR3 consists of 18 residues. The J segment lost 12 bases and the V segment lost 4 bases, leaving 24 bases of the junction unmatched. Germline loops: CDR1 SGHRS, CDR2 YFSETQ. The CDR3 region is CASSLDAGGLGLLQGQFF. The DNA for the CDR3 is TGCGCCAGCAGCCTTGACGCAGGGGGCCTAGGACTTCTCCAGGGGCAGTTCTTC.

The chain uses TRBV6-2 or TRBV6-3 and TRBJ2-7, with a possible D match to TRBD2 (6 bases). Germline values: CDR1 MNHEY, CDR2 SVGEGT. The V end lost 2 bases, the J end lost 9 bases, and 20 bases lay between the germline ends. The CDR3 is 15 amino acids. In DNA form, the CDR3 reads TGTGCCAGCAGTTACGCCGGGGGACTTCTAAATGCGCAGTACTTC. Its translation is CASSYAGGLLNAQYF.

The CDR3 region has the DNA TGTGCCTGGAGTGTACTCCCAGCAGGGCCTATCTCTGGAAACACCATATATTTT. This codes for CAWSVLPAGPISGNTIYF. The chain recombines TRBV30 with TRBJ1-3; D might be TRBD1 (5 bases). V was cut by 0 bases and J by 0 bases, with 18 bases left in between. Germline CDR1 and CDR2: GTSNPN and SVGIG (reference sequence). The CDR3 sequence is 18 residues long.

The V gene is TRBV14, the J gene TRBJ1-6; TRBD1 matches at 7 bases. Germline assignment: CDR1 SGHDN and CDR2 FVKESK. The ends lost 2 bases at V and 7 bases at J; junction bases unmatched: 5. This CDR3 has 15 amino acids. The CDR3 loop is CASSQRTGRNSPLHF. CDR3 nucleotides: TGTGCCAGCAGCCAACGGACAGGCCGGAATTCACCCCTCCACTTT.

The J gene is TRBJ2-1, the V gene TRBV7-2; 13 bases line up with TRBD2. The CDR3 is 16 residues long. Germline V gene lookup returns CDR1 SGHTA and CDR2 FQGNSA. With V trimmed by 5 bases and J by 6 bases, 7 bases remained unmatched. This CDR3 is CASSTRLAGGSNEQFF. The CDR3 DNA is TGTGCCAGCAGCACCCGACTAGCGGGGGGTTCCAATGAGCAGTTCTTC.

This clone was seen more than once but under ten times. This rearrangement joins TRBV2 to TRBJ2-2; 8 nucleotides align to TRBD2. The trim removed 6 bases at V and 7 bases at J, leaving 4 bases unmatched. The length of the CDR3 is 13 residues. CDR1 and CDR2 (germline): SNHLY, FYNNEI. In DNA, the CDR3 is TGTGCCAGCAGAGGGACTAGGGGCGGGGAGCTGTTTTTT. Its translation is CASRGTRGGELFF. The full variable domain, with the rest looked up from reference TRBV2 and TRBJ2-2, is EPEVTQTPSHQVTQMGQEVILRCVPISNHLYFYWYRQILGQKVEFLVSFYNNEISEKSEIFDDQFSVERPDGSNFTLKIRSTKLEDSAMYFCASRGTRGGELFFGEGSRLTVL.

The chain recombines TRBV4-2 with TRBJ1-4; D call uncertain. The CDR3 loop spans 12 amino acids. Per germline, CDR1 LGHNA and CDR2 YNFKEQ. V was trimmed by 4 bases and J by 6 bases, leaving 6 bases between them. CDR3 DNA sequence: TGTGCCAGCAGCCCGACCCATGAAAAACTGTTTTTT. Amino acids: CASSPTHEKLFF.

The gene calls are TRBV7-8 and TRBJ1-5; the D is unclear. The CDR3 is 15 residues long. Trimming cost V 1 base and J 4 bases, with 11 bases left between them. The germline CDR1 and CDR2 sequences are SGHVS and FQNEAQ. The chain's CDR3 is CASSLERTRNQPQHF. CDR3 DNA sequence: TGTGCCAGCAGCTTAGAACGGACTCGAAATCAGCCCCAGCATTTT.

This sequence joins TRBV5-1 and TRBJ2-7; 7 nucleotides agree with TRBD1. The germline V gene encodes CDR1 SGHRS and CDR2 YFSETQ. Trimming cost V 4 bases and J 6 bases; bases outside gene matches: 10. The CDR3 has 14 residues. Written as DNA, the CDR3 is TGCGCCAGCAGCGTCAACACACACAGGGGCGAGCAGTACTTC. Its protein product is CASSVNTHRGEQYF. The whole variable domain, filled in from reference TRBV5-1 and TRBJ2-7, reads KAGVTQTPRYLIKTRGQQVTLSCSPISGHRSVSWYQQTPGQGLQFLFEYFSETQRNKGNFPGRFSGRQFSNSRSEMNVSTLELGDSALYLCASSVNTHRGEQYFGPGTRLTVT.

J is TRBJ2-1 and V is TRBV5-1; TRBD2 aligns across 7 bases. V lost 0 bases and J lost 1; bases outside the gene matches: 4. CDR1 and CDR2 from the germline V gene are SGHRS and YFSETQ. CDR3 size: 16 residues. The CDR3 nucleotides read TGCGCCAGCAGCTTGGACCCGGGGGGTTCCTACAATGAGCAGTTCTTC. Protein sequence: CASSLDPGGSYNEQFF. Full variable domain (outside the CDR3, taken from reference TRBV5-1 and TRBJ2-1): KAGVTQTPRYLIKTRGQQVTLSCSPISGHRSVSWYQQTPGQGLQFLFEYFSETQRNKGNFPGRFSGRQFSNSRSEMNVSTLELGDSALYLCASSLDPGGSYNEQFFGPGTRLTVL.